This T cell receptor beta chain was recorded in a study of breast tumors, draining lymph nodes, adjacent tissues. Via MiXCR, TCRdb re-called the multiplex PCR reads, giving one row per CDR3 protein. The table has 15,000 or so distinct CDR3 sequences, around 55% seen once. CDR1 MNHNS and CDR2 SASEGT come from the germline V gene. The CDR3 has 15 residues. Trimming cost V 1 base and J 8 bases, with 14 bases left between them. In its sample, this clonotype was seen many times. Sequenced input: tumor-adjacent breast tissue. The genes are TRBV6-1 and TRBJ2-2; D is undetermined. This TCR derives from a female donor with breast cancer. Some clones in this sample may be carry-over from other donors' samples. CDR3 sequence: CASSEVVRQSGELFF. CDR3 bases: TGTGCCAGCAGTGAAGTGGTACGGCAATCGGGGGAGCTGTTTTTT.